This T cell receptor beta chain was sequenced in a study of OX40 agonist ivuxolimab in advanced cancers. Broadly, across the study: Ivuxolimab was a fully human IgG2 agonistic monoclonal antibody targeting the costimulatory receptor OX40 (CD134). Intravenous ivuxolimab was administered to patients every 2 weeks at six dose levels: 0.01, 0.1, 0.3, 1.5, 3 and 10 mg/kg. Of the roughly 52 dose-escalation patients, hepatocellular carcinoma was present in 19, melanoma in some 15, renal cell carcinoma in 9 and head and neck cancer in 9. Prior anti-PD-1, anti-PD-L1 or anti-CTLA-4 therapy was permitted, and approximately 41% of dose-escalation patients had received checkpoint inhibitors. The paper reports the monotherapy dose-escalation portion (N ≈ 50 patients) of the phase I ivuxolimab trial. In the dose-escalation cohort, approximately 83% of patients were male, and the mean age was 60 years with a range of roughly 23 to 79. Partial responses occurred in three dose-escalation patients: two with cutaneous melanoma and one with hepatocellular carcinoma. The point of sequencing TCRbeta in the periphery was to test whether ivuxolimab changed TCR sequence diversity and drove clonal T-cell expansion. Broader findings and caveats from the paper: Low levels of normalized T-cell clonal expansion were also shown by some nonresponding patients. In the 0.1-3.0 mg/kg groups, partial responders were among the patients with the lowest normalized peripheral clonal expansion, particularly in CD8+ T cells. The antigen specificity of the clonally expanded peripheral T cells was not determined. After ivuxolimab, CD8+ T cells had more expanded clones than CD4+ T cells on average. At doses of 0.1 to 3.0 mg/kg, clonal expansion of both CD4+ and CD8+ blood T cells was observed from baseline to week 6.

The trial excluded patients who had a history of autoimmune disease or were on systemic immunosuppression. In every dose cohort, peripheral blood was drawn for TCR sequencing at baseline, cycle 4 day 1, and cycle 7 day 1. Samples were obtained from an open-label, multicenter, first-in-human phase I dose-escalation trial of ivuxolimab. The trial enrolled adults with locally advanced or metastatic head and neck squamous cell, hepatocellular, melanoma or renal cell carcinoma. Before TCR sequencing, CD4+ and CD8+ T cells were separately sorted from peripheral blood. To sequence the TCRbeta CDR3 region, genomic DNA was isolated from the sorted cells. TCRbeta CDR3 regions were sequenced using the immunoSEQ Assay. TCRdb's version of the immuneACCESS table is confined to in-frame rearrangements and falls short of the full clone set. An unresolved V gene accounts for under half of the shortfall where checked; the remainder is of unknown origin. This sample holds tens of thousands of clones; around nine tenths were observed only once. About an eighth of the sample lies in the top ten.

With regard to this clone: Its antigen remains unidentified. No base quality values were provided; no much bigger clone lies one nucleotide off.

The CDR1 and CDR2 encoded by the germline V gene are MNHEY and SVGAGI. The CDR3 starts with the cysteine, ends with the phenylalanine, and has 14 residues. Kept here is only the CDR3 DNA, which spans 42 bases and is read in frame from base 1. V loses 2 bases at its end and J loses 9 bases; junction bases beyond the gene matches: 4. The sequence joins TRBV6-5 to TRBJ2-3, with 11 bases aligning to TRBD2. The sequencing used CD4+ or CD8+ T cells sorted from blood, collected in a trial of the OX40 agonist ivuxolimab. The clonotype was recovered from an adult with an advanced solid tumor such as melanoma, head and neck, liver or kidney cancer. In nucleotides, the sequence is TGTGCCAGCAGTTACACTAGCGGGGGTAACACGCAGTATTTT. It translates to CASSYTSGGNTQYF.